The rows below give T cell receptor beta chains drawn from one sample of a study of control samples from healthy donors and cancer patients. This table comes from immunoSEQ multiplex PCR, and its TCRdb copy is limited to in-frame clones, with some not included. The sample lists about 110,000 clones, roughly 91% occurring once. The sample was blood. Source of these receptors: a woman between 50 and 59 years old in good health. CDR3s include the opening cysteine and the closing phenylalanine or tryptophan. A D gene is named only where the DNA matches it firmly. Only part of the rows carry a size: once, few, many, or a class if the clone is expanded.

v_call	clone_size	d_call	j_call	cdr3_nt	cdr3_aa
TRBV9	-	TRBD1	TRBJ1-2	TGTGCCAGCAGCGTTGGACAGGGGGCCCCCTATGGCTACACCTTC	CASSVGQGAPYGYTF
TRBV19	-	-	TRBJ1-5	TGTGCCAGTAGTATTGAGTGGGGGAGCAATCAGCCCCAGCATTTT	CASSIEWGSNQPQHF
TRBV7-2	-	-	TRBJ2-2	TGTGCCAGCAGTCTCCAAGGGACGGGGAACACCGGGGAGCTGTTTTTT	CASSLQGTGNTGELFF
TRBV16	-	TRBD1	TRBJ1-2	TGTGCCAGCAGCCAATCCGGGACAGCAGGTTCTGGCTACACCTTC	CASSQSGTAGSGYTF
TRBV3-1/TRBV3-2	-	-	TRBJ2-3	TGTGCCAGCAGCCAAGGGGTTAGCACTGACACAGATACGCAGTATTTT	CASSQGVSTDTDTQYF
TRBV11-2	-	-	TRBJ2-5	TGTGCCAGCAGCTTAGTTGCGAGTGGAGAGACCCAGTACTTC	CASSLVASGETQYF
TRBV2	-	-	TRBJ2-3	TGTGCCAGCAGTGAAGCGCTTTATTGGGAGCAGTATTTT	CASSEALYWEQYF
TRBV30	-	-	TRBJ2-5	TGTGCCTGGAGTACACTCCTGAACGCCCAAGAGACCCAGTACTTC	CAWSTLLNAQETQYF
TRBV27	-	-	TRBJ2-2	TGTGCCAGCAGTTATTTGTTAGGTTACACCGGGGAGCTGTTTTTT	CASSYLLGYTGELFF
TRBV5-1	-	TRBD1	TRBJ1-4	TGCGCCAGCAGCTCGGAGACAGGGGATGAGGGTGAAAAACTGTTTTTT	CASSSETGDEGEKLFF
TRBV19	many	-	TRBJ2-2	TGTGCCAGTAGTATAGTTGGGGCAGGTGCGAGATTCACCGGGGAGCTGTTTTTT	CASSIVGAGARFTGELFF
TRBV19	once	-	TRBJ2-3	TGTGCCAGTAGTATTGACGGGGGGCAATATTTT	CASSIDGGQYF
TRBV30	-	-	TRBJ1-5	TGTGCCTGGAGTGGCGGGACGGCCAATCAGCCCCAGCATTTT	CAWSGGTANQPQHF
TRBV2	-	-	TRBJ1-2	TGTGCCAGCAGTGAAGTTGGCGTAGGGGCGACAGGCGGCTACACCTTC	CASSEVGVGATGGYTF
TRBV19	-	-	TRBJ2-3	TGTGCCAGTAGTATAGGTTGGACTAGCACAGATACGCAGTATTTT	CASSIGWTSTDTQYF
TRBV5-8	once	TRBD2	TRBJ2-1	TGTGCCAGCAGCCCTACTACTAGCGGAGACTACAATGAGCAGTTCTTC	CASSPTTSGDYNEQFF
TRBV7-2	-	-	TRBJ1-1	TGTGCCAGCAGCCGGGGGGCGGGGGCTGAAGCTTTCTTT	CASSRGAGAEAFF
TRBV3-1/TRBV3-2	-	TRBD1	TRBJ1-4	TGTGCCAGCACCGCGACAGGGGGGAGAGAAAAACTGTTTTTT	CASTATGGREKLFF
TRBV4-1	-	TRBD2	TRBJ2-1	TGCGCCAGCAGCCAAGACCTCGGGACTAGCGGACTAATTAATGAGCAGTTCTTC	CASSQDLGTSGLINEQFF
TRBV29-1	-	-	TRBJ1-1	TGCAGCGGGGGACAAATGAACACTGAAGCTTTCTTT	CSGGQMNTEAFF
TRBV25-1	-	-	TRBJ1-1	TGTGCCAGCAGTTACCCGGGGGCGGGAACTGAAGCTTTCTTT	CASSYPGAGTEAFF
TRBV25-1	-	-	TRBJ2-2	TGTGCCAGCAGTTCCCCCACCGGGGAGCTGTTTTTT	CASSSPTGELFF
TRBV19	-	-	TRBJ2-3	TGTGCCAGTAGTATTCAGGGGCACACAGATACGCAGTATTTT	CASSIQGHTDTQYF
TRBV3-1/TRBV3-2	-	-	TRBJ1-5	TGTGCCAGCAGCCGGACAGTGGGCAATCAGCCCCAGCATTTT	CASSRTVGNQPQHF
TRBV12-3/TRBV12-4	-	-	TRBJ2-5	TGTGCCAGCAGTTGGGCAGAGACCCAGTACTTC	CASSWAETQYF
TRBV3-1/TRBV3-2	-	TRBD1	TRBJ2-3	TGTGCCAGCAGCCAAGTAACAGGGGGCTGGAGCACAGATACGCAGTATTTT	CASSQVTGGWSTDTQYF
TRBV28	-	-	TRBJ2-1	TGTGCCAGCAGCCCTAGTCCCTTGGTTGAGCAGTTCTTC	CASSPSPLVEQFF
TRBV18	-	-	TRBJ2-7	TGTGCCAGCTCGGTAGGGAACGCCTACGAGCAGTACTTC	CASSVGNAYEQYF
TRBV6-6	once	-	TRBJ1-1	TGTGCCAGCAGGTACCGGGACGAGGGAACTGAAGCTTTCTTT	CASRYRDEGTEAFF
TRBV11-2	-	-	TRBJ1-2	TGTGCCAGCAGCTTGGGAGGAGGTGGCTACACCTTC	CASSLGGGGYTF
TRBV3-1/TRBV3-2	-	TRBD2	TRBJ2-7	TGTGCCAGCAGCCTTGGGACTAGCGGGGGGTATGAGCAGTACTTC	CASSLGTSGGYEQYF
TRBV5-4	-	-	TRBJ1-2	TGTGCCAGCAGCCCGGGGGGGCGCGCCTATGGCTACACCTTC	CASSPGGRAYGYTF
TRBV2	few	-	TRBJ1-2	TGTGCCAGCAGTGAACAGGGAGGCTACTATGGCTACACCTTC	CASSEQGGYYGYTF
TRBV19	-	TRBD1	TRBJ2-7	TGTGCCAGTAGTATGAGGGACAGGGACTCCTACGAGCAGTACTTC	CASSMRDRDSYEQYF
TRBV5-4	-	TRBD2	TRBJ2-7	TGTGCCAGCAGCTCGGGGGGCTACGAGCAGTACTTC	CASSSGGYEQYF
TRBV3-1/TRBV3-2	-	TRBD1	TRBJ1-1	TGTGCCAGCAGCCTTGGACAGGGGGCGACTGAAGCTTTCTTT	CASSLGQGATEAFF
TRBV5-6	-	TRBD1	TRBJ1-2	TGTGCCAGCAGCTTGGCAGGGACAGGGCCCGGCTACACCTTC	CASSLAGTGPGYTF
TRBV2	-	-	TRBJ1-2	TGTGCCAGCAGTGATAAGGTTGAATATGGCTACACCTTC	CASSDKVEYGYTF
TRBV18	-	TRBD2	TRBJ2-5	TGTGCCAGCTCACCACCTAGCGGGGTTCTTCAAGAGACCCAGTACTTC	CASSPPSGVLQETQYF
TRBV12-5	-	TRBD2	TRBJ2-3	TGTGCTAGTGGTTTGGTATTGGGGGAGGGAAAAGATACGCAGTATTTT	CASGLVLGEGKDTQYF
TRBV27	-	-	TRBJ2-7	TGTGCCAGCACCGCCGTGAACCCAGGGGTAAGGAGGACTACTGAGCAGTACTTC	CASTAVNPGVRRTTEQYF
TRBV30	-	-	TRBJ2-5	TGTGCCTGGAGTGTGAGTGGAGAGACCCAGTACTTC	CAWSVSGETQYF
TRBV5-4	-	TRBD2	TRBJ2-1	TGTGCCAGCAGCTTGAGCCTAGCGGGAGTTGAGCAGTTCTTC	CASSLSLAGVEQFF
TRBV7-7	-	-	TRBJ2-2	TGTGCCAGCAGCTCTGACAGGTTGAACACCGGGGAGCTGTTTTTT	CASSSDRLNTGELFF
TRBV6-5	-	-	TRBJ1-1	TGTGCCAGCACCTTCGGACGGTGGGACACTGAAGCTTTCTTT	CASTFGRWDTEAFF
TRBV12-3/TRBV12-4	many	-	TRBJ2-1	TGTGCCAGCAGCAACAGTTTCAATGAGCAGTTCTTC	CASSNSFNEQFF
TRBV19	-	TRBD1	TRBJ2-2	TGTGCCAGTAAAGGGGGCCCGAACACCGGGGAGCTGTTTTTT	CASKGGPNTGELFF
TRBV28	-	TRBD1	TRBJ1-3	TGTGCCAGCAGTTTGGGACAGGGAACGGGAAACACCATATATTTT	CASSLGQGTGNTIYF
TRBV5-8	-	TRBD1	TRBJ1-5	TGTGCCAGCAGCGAAAGACAGGGGAGCAATCAGCCCCAGCATTTT	CASSERQGSNQPQHF
TRBV7-2	-	-	TRBJ2-1	TGTGCCAGCAGCCAACCGGGGGAGGCCAATGAGCAGTTCTTC	CASSQPGEANEQFF
TRBV19	-	TRBD2	TRBJ2-3	TGTGCCAGTGGGAGGGGTGGCACAGATACGCAGTATTTT	CASGRGGTDTQYF
TRBV2	-	-	TRBJ1-1	TGTGCCAGCAGTGAAGATAGCGGCACTGAAGCTTTCTTT	CASSEDSGTEAFF
TRBV11-2	-	TRBD1	TRBJ1-2	TGTGCCAGCAGCTTGACCGGGACAGGGGGCCTAGGCTACACCTTC	CASSLTGTGGLGYTF
TRBV18	-	TRBD2	TRBJ2-1	TGTGCCAGCGCGGGGGGAAGCTCCTACAATGAGCAGTTCTTC	CASAGGSSYNEQFF